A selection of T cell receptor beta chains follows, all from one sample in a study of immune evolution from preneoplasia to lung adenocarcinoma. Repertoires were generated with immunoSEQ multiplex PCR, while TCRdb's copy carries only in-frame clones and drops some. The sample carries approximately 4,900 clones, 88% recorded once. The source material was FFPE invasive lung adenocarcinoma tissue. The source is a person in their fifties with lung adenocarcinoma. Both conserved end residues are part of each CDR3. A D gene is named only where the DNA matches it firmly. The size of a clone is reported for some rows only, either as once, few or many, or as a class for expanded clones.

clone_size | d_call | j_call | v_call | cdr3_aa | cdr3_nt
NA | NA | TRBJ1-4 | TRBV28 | CASSYMNRGRRTNEKLFF | TGTGCCAGCAGTTATATGAACCGGGGTAGAAGAACTAATGAAAAACTGTTTTTT
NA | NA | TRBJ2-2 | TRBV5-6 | CASSLRGAWFGELFF | TGTGCCAGCAGCTTGAGGGGGGCTTGGTTCGGGGAGCTGTTTTTT
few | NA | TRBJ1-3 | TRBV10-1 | CASSEYRGNTIYF | TGCGCCAGCAGTGAATATCGTGGAAACACCATATATTTT
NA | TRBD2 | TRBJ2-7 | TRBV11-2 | CASSPLAGPGEQYF | TGTGCCAGCAGCCCGTTAGCGGGGCCGGGAGAGCAGTACTTC
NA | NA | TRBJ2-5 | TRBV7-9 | CASSLWGPKLQETQYF | TGTGCCAGCAGCTTATGGGGGCCCAAACTTCAAGAGACCCAGTACTTC
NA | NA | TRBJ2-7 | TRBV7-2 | CASSLTFYYEQYF | TGTGCCAGCAGCTTAACCTTCTACTACGAGCAGTACTTC
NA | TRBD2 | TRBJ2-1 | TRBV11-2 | CASNPGLGYNEQFF | TGTGCCAGCAACCCGGGACTAGGATACAATGAGCAGTTCTTC
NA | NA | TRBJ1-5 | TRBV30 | CAWRGTGVSQPQHF | TGTGCCTGGAGAGGTACAGGAGTAAGTCAGCCCCAGCATTTT
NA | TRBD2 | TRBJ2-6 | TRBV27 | CASSLSLAGYSGANVLTF | TGTGCCAGCAGTTTATCGCTAGCGGGATACTCTGGGGCCAACGTCCTGACTTTC
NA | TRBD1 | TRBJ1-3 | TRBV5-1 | CASSIRQGDTIYF | TGCGCCAGCAGCATACGACAGGGAGACACCATATATTTT
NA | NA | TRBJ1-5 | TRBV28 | CASSLINQPQHF | TGTGCCAGCAGTTTAATCAATCAGCCCCAGCATTTT
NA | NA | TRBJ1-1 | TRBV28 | CATHYTEAFF | TGTGCCACCCATTACACTGAAGCTTTCTTT
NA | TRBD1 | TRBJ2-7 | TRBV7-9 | CASSSYSGTGKYEQYF | TGTGCCAGCAGCTCTTACTCCGGGACAGGGAAATACGAGCAGTACTTC
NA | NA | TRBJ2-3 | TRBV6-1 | CASSEGNRGTDTQYF | TGTGCCAGCAGTGAGGGGAACAGGGGCACAGATACGCAGTATTTT
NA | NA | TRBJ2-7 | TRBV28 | CASSSGTNSYEQYF | TGTGCCAGCAGTTCCGGGACCAACTCCTACGAGCAGTACTTC
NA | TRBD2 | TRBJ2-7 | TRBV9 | CASSVDAGGDEQYF | TGTGCCAGCAGCGTAGACGCCGGGGGGGACGAGCAGTACTTC
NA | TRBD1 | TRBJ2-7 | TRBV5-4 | CASSRGTGPYEQYF | TGTGCCAGCAGCCGCGGGACAGGTCCCTACGAGCAGTACTTC
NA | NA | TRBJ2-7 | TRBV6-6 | CASSYVGNEQYF | TGTGCCAGCAGTTACGTGGGGAACGAGCAGTACTTC
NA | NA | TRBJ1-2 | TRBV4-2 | CASSQTTNYGYTF | TGTGCCAGCAGCCAAACTACTAACTATGGCTACACCTTC
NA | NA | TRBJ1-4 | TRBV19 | CASSPQGGTNEKLFF | TGTGCCAGTAGTCCCCAGGGTGGAACTAATGAAAAACTGTTTTTT
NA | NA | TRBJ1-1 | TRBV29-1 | CSVEYRDTEAFF | TGCAGCGTTGAATACCGGGACACTGAAGCTTTCTTT
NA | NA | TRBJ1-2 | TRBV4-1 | CASSQELIGNYGYTF | TGCGCCAGCAGCCAAGAATTAATAGGGAACTATGGCTACACCTTC